Listed below are T cell receptor beta chains from one sample, sequenced in a study of OX40 agonist ivuxolimab in advanced cancers. Some clones are missing from TCRdb's copy, which holds only in-frame ones; the method was immunoSEQ multiplex PCR. The table lists fewer than 90,000 clones, 85% to 90% of them singletons. Here the sequenced sample was CD4+ or CD8+ T cells sorted from blood, taken in a trial of the OX40 agonist ivuxolimab. These receptors came from an adult with an advanced solid tumor such as melanoma, head and neck, liver or kidney cancer. The CDR3 runs from the conserved cysteine through the conserved F or W. Part of the rows lack a size; the others show once, few, many or a class for expanded clones.

j_call	v_call	clone_size	cdr3_aa
TRBJ2-5	TRBV27	-	CASSFGRPLQETQYF
TRBJ2-3	TRBV4-1	-	CASSQGSAGYSTDTQYF
TRBJ2-3	TRBV7-3	-	CASSPEGQGLTDTQYF
TRBJ1-2	TRBV6-5	-	CASSLTEGGSHTF
TRBJ2-7	TRBV5-8	few	CASTLMGTRSNEQYF
TRBJ1-2	TRBV10-3	-	CAISGDNYGYTF
TRBJ2-3	TRBV4-1	-	CASSQDQVAGPHTDTQYF
TRBJ2-2	TRBV5-1	-	CASSFGETGELFF
TRBJ2-6	TRBV5-6	-	CASIEGSSGANVLTF
TRBJ2-7	TRBV11-1	-	CASSARAYEQYF
TRBJ2-3	TRBV6-5	-	CASSFGTSGGKDTQYF
TRBJ1-1	TRBV19	-	CASRTGPGEAFF
TRBJ1-5	TRBV6-5	-	CASSSTGATQHF
TRBJ2-1	TRBV7-9	-	CATSGGAYNEQFF
TRBJ1-4	TRBV7-7	-	CASSRQGALEKLFF
TRBJ2-3	TRBV7-2	-	CASRPYTDTQYF
TRBJ2-5	TRBV5-4	-	CASSLAGETQYF
TRBJ1-3	TRBV20-1	once	CSAPLSNTIYF
TRBJ1-2	TRBV7-2	-	CASNPGGLYGYTF
TRBJ1-3	TRBV14	once	CASSPRTDGNTIYF
TRBJ2-2	TRBV5-1	-	CASSPLSQATNTGELFF
TRBJ2-3	TRBV18	-	CASSLDDTDTQYF
TRBJ1-2	TRBV6-5	once	CASSYQGGGYTF
TRBJ2-1	TRBV7-3	-	CASSSSGGWGEQFF
TRBJ2-7	TRBV7-9	-	CASSLQGPYEQYF
TRBJ1-2	TRBV19	-	CASSILGGTGYTF
TRBJ1-5	TRBV19	-	CASRPPQHSNQPQHF
TRBJ1-5	TRBV6-6	few	CASSKPTGNNQPQHF
TRBJ2-3	TRBV10-3	-	CAISNRGIDRTDTQYF
TRBJ2-1	TRBV11-3	-	CASSSKGQQYNEQFF
TRBJ1-5	TRBV28	-	CASSRDTISNNQPQHF
TRBJ1-2	TRBV27	-	CASSFVWAPGDGYTF
TRBJ1-5	TRBV6-5	-	CASSLTGAGSQPQHF
TRBJ1-5	TRBV2	-	CASSGVASNQPQHF
TRBJ1-5	TRBV7-2	-	CASSLERGAKPQHF
-	TRBV18	-	CASSPPHGLYEQYF
TRBJ1-1	TRBV7-3	few	CASSLKVSRNTEAFF
TRBJ1-1	TRBV5-4	-	CASSWGTGAIGTEAFF
TRBJ2-7	TRBV5-4	-	CASSLGQDPYEQYF
TRBJ1-5	TRBV2	-	CASSGQQNQPQHF
TRBJ2-7	TRBV27	-	CASSLQAGGSYEQYF
TRBJ1-6	TRBV7-2	-	CASTMRSYNSPLHF
TRBJ2-2	TRBV18	once	CASSPLGTGNTGELFF
TRBJ2-1	TRBV18	few	CASSPPPGSYNEQFF
TRBJ1-1	TRBV5-1	-	CASSLRPGTSTNTEAFF
TRBJ2-5	TRBV9	-	CASSRWGETQYF
TRBJ1-1	TRBV5-6	-	CASSLAWGDTEAFF
TRBJ2-5	TRBV7-9	-	CASSLAVQEETQYF